The present TCR beta chain was sequenced within a study of CD8 T cells in Susac syndrome. Roughly 0.45 to 1 ug RNA was reverse transcribed with random hexamers. Coverage of TCR beta CDR3 amplification by immunoSEQ multiplex PCR extended to 54 Vbeta and 13 Jbeta. From the immunoSEQ multiplex PCR reads, TCRdb called clonotypes with MiXCR, one entry per CDR3 protein. This table holds around 200,000 distinct CDR3 sequences, around 95% found once. Germline-derived CDR1 and CDR2 are DFQATT and SNEGSKA (reference sequence). CDR3 length equals 12 residues. V was pared by 6 bases and J by 9 bases, with 15 bases between.

J is TRBJ2-1 and V is TRBV20-1; no reliable D call. The sequence was obtained from a human donor in good health. The sequenced sample consisted of CD4+ T cells from PBMCs. In DNA, the CDR3 is TGCAGTGCGCTAATCCCTCTGACTGAGCAGTTCTTC. It specifies CSALIPLTEQFF.